Presented here are 32 T cell receptor beta chains from one specimen sequenced in a study of CD8 T cells in ankylosing spondylitis. One entry per CDR3 protein, called by TCRdb with MiXCR from the 5' RACE reads. The sample comprises fewer than 550,000 distinct CDR3 sequences, approximately 5.3% of which are singletons, and around 3.5% rests with the top ten. Study outcomes and limitations: A TCR beta motif of under ten highly homologous variants seemed to mark ankylosing spondylitis blood.

These receptors' antigens are unknown. Sequencing was done on a sample of blood, either unsorted or a sorted T cell fraction (not recorded which). These receptors came from a male donor with ankylosing spondylitis.

Many counts were recorded for this clonotype. This sequence joins TRBV4-3 and TRBJ1-1; tentatively, D is TRBD1 (6 bases). Trimming cost V 2 bases and J 5 bases, with 15 bases left between them. Germline-derived CDR1 and CDR2 are LGHNA and YSLEER. The CDR3 has 15 residues. CDR3 DNA sequence: TGCGCCAGCAGCCAACCGGGGGGCGGGACGACTGAAGCTTTCTTT. It encodes CASSQPGGGTTEAFF.

The DNA for the CDR3 is TGCAGTGCTAATGATCCCGGGGCAAGCTCCTACAATGAGCAGTTCTTC. Its protein is CSANDPGASSYNEQFF. The V and J genes are TRBV20-1 and TRBJ2-1; D assignment may be TRBD1 or TRBD2 (5 bases each). CDR1 is DFQATT, CDR2 SNEGSKA, per germline (reference sequence). The CDR3 has 16 amino acids. V was trimmed by 4 bases and J by 0 bases, leaving 16 bases between them.

This clonotype came up many times. This chain connects TRBV14 to TRBJ2-1; D gene ambiguous. CDR3 length: 13 residues. Between the trimmed V and J ends, which lost 4 bases and 3 bases, there was a span of 7 bases. The germline CDR1 and CDR2 sequences are SGHDN and FVKESK. CDR3 amino acids: CASSLANYNEQFF. Written as DNA, the CDR3 is TGTGCCAGCAGCCTCGCCAACTACAATGAGCAGTTCTTC. The whole variable domain, filled in from reference TRBV14 and TRBJ2-1, reads EAGVTQFPSHSVIEKGQTVTLRCDPISGHDNLYWYRRVMGKEIKFLLHFVKESKQDESGMPNNRFLAERTGGTYSTLKVQPAELEDSGVYFCASSLANYNEQFFGPGTRLTVL.

At least ten counts were recorded for this clonotype. The chain combines TRBV7-8 with TRBJ1-1; the D is unclear. This CDR3 spans 15 amino acids. Germline CDR1 reads SGHVS; CDR2 reads FQNEAQ. Trimming took off 2 bases at V and 5 bases at J, with 15 bases between the two ends. The CDR3 sequence is CASSLIPHDRTEAFF. CDR3 nucleotides: TGTGCCAGCAGCTTAATCCCCCATGATCGGACTGAAGCTTTCTTT.

This clonotype was counted at least ten times. CDR3 DNA sequence: TGTGCCAGCAGAAAAGCGGGAGGCACCTACGAGCAGTACTTC. Translated, it gives CASRKAGGTYEQYF. This sequence joins TRBV6-1 and TRBJ2-7; the match to TRBD2 covers 9 bases. Per germline, CDR1 MNHNS and CDR2 SASEGT. The ends lost 6 bases at V and 2 bases at J; junction bases unmatched: 5. The CDR3 contains 14 residues.

This clonotype was seen ten or more times. The genes are TRBV5-1 and TRBJ2-3, with unresolved D. CDR3 length: 16 residues. V dropped 0 bases and J dropped 1 base, with 12 bases sitting between them. Germline V CDR1 and CDR2: SGHRS, YFSETQ. CDR3 sequence reads: CASSLEGTGGTDTQYF. The CDR3 DNA reads as TGCGCCAGCAGCTTGGAGGGTACCGGCGGCACAGATACGCAGTATTTT.

This clonotype appeared many times. J is TRBJ1-5 and V is TRBV4-3; 11 bases are shared with TRBD1. V was clipped by 4 bases and J by 1 base; unmatched bases: 6. Germline values: CDR1 LGHNA, CDR2 YSLEER. CDR3 size: 17 residues. For the CDR3, the DNA is TGCGCCAGCAGCCCCTCGGGACAGGGGGGAAGCAATCAGCCCCAGCATTTT. Encoded protein: CASSPSGQGGSNQPQHF.

This clonotype was picked up many times. The J gene is TRBJ2-1, the V gene TRBV4-1; 7 nucleotides line up with TRBD1. The V segment lost 6 bases and the J segment 9 bases; nucleotides outside the gene matches: 14. There are 15 residues in the CDR3. Germline V gene sequence: CDR1 MGHRA, CDR2 YSYEKL. CDR3 sequence reads: CASSHAFKGAGEQFF. CDR3 coding DNA: TGCGCCAGCAGTCATGCCTTCAAGGGGGCAGGTGAGCAGTTCTTC.

V gene TRBV11-2 combines with J gene TRBJ2-5; TRBD1 matches at 8 bases. The CDR3 runs to 15 residues. CDR1 is SGHAT and CDR2 is FQNNGV in the germline V gene. With 3 bases clipped from V and 2 bases from J, the junction kept 5 bases outside the gene matches. The CDR3 DNA reads as TGTGCCAGCAGCTTGTCACAGGGGGTACAAGAGACCCAGTACTTC. As protein: CASSLSQGVQETQYF.

This clonotype was seen at least ten times. The rearrangement joins TRBV7-2 to TRBJ2-5; weak D call: TRBD1 (5 bases). This CDR3 is built from 11 residues. Germline V gene data show CDR1 as SGHTA and CDR2 as FQGNSA. The V end lost 7 bases, the J end lost 8 bases, and 11 bases lay between the germline ends. The CDR3 here is CASTQTGTQYF. Here the CDR3 DNA reads TGTGCCAGCACACAAACAGGAACCCAGTACTTC.

Worth noting for this clonotype: It is likely a read error, because the conserved phenylalanine at the end of the CDR3 is missing. The chain uses TRBV5-5 and TRBJ2-2, with a tentative D call TRBD2 (5 bases). The CDR3 totals 14 residues. Germline V CDR1 and CDR2: SGHKS, YYEKEE (reference sequence). Trimming stripped 4 bases from V and 7 bases from J, with 14 bases between. The CDR3 is CASSPGFGVGELFC. CDR3 DNA sequence: TGTGCCAGCAGCCCTGGGTTCGGGGTCGGGGAGCTGTTTTGT.

The chain links TRBV24-1 to TRBJ2-7; 8 bases fit TRBD1. Trimming cost V 4 bases and J 2 bases; bases outside gene matches: 9. There are 16 residues in the CDR3. Per germline, CDR1 KGHDR and CDR2 SFDVKD. The CDR3 reads CATSDPTGGRAYEQYF. As DNA, the CDR3 is TGTGCCACCAGTGACCCCACAGGGGGGAGAGCCTACGAGCAGTACTTC.

This clonotype was counted ten times or more. This chain connects TRBV5-1 to TRBJ2-5; D perhaps matches TRBD2 (6 bases). CDR1 SGHRS and CDR2 YFSETQ come from the germline V gene. V shed 3 bases and J shed 5 bases, with 11 bases lying between them. The CDR3 spans 13 residues. CDR3 region: CASSYDGGETQYF. The CDR3 nucleotides read TGCGCCAGCAGCTACGATGGAGGGGAGACCCAGTACTTC.

This clonotype was found many times. J is TRBJ2-3 and V is TRBV6-2 or TRBV6-3; perhaps TRBD2 as D (5 bases). The germline CDR1 and CDR2 sequences are MNHEY and SVGEGT. This CDR3 is built from 13 residues. Trimming left V 6 bases short and J 5 bases short, with 12 bases between. DNA of the CDR3: TGTGCCAGCAGACAAAGCGGTGGAGATACGCAGTATTTT. This gives the protein CASRQSGGDTQYF.

For this clonotype: This may be a read error: a much more frequent sequence differs by one nucleotide. The genes are TRBV12-3 or TRBV12-4 and TRBJ2-7; the match to TRBD1 covers 8 bases. V trimming: 6 bases; J trimming: 7 bases; junction bases outside the gene matches: 8. This CDR3 is built from 13 residues. CDR3 sequence: CASRIQGGGEQYF. As DNA, the CDR3 is TGTGCCAGCAGAATACAGGGGGGCGGGGAGCAGTACTTC.

This clonotype has at least ten counts. The chain joins TRBV20-1 to TRBJ2-7; D may correspond to TRBD1 or TRBD2 (5 bases each). CDR3 length: 11 amino acids. Trimming pared 6 bases from V and 10 bases from J, leaving 16 bases between. CDR1 is DFQATT, CDR2 SNEGSKA, per germline (reference sequence). The CDR3 is CSARKVRGQYF. DNA of the CDR3: TGCAGTGCCCGGAAGGTTCGGGGCCAGTACTTC.

This clonotype has just a few counts. The rearrangement links TRBV4-1 to TRBJ2-1; D is ambiguous. V was clipped by 0 bases and J by 9 bases, with 6 bases between them. CDR3 length: 12 amino acids. Germline CDR1 MGHRA, CDR2 YSYEKL. The CDR3 DNA is TGCGCCAGCAGCCAAGAGTGGGGTGAGCAGTTCTTC. It specifies CASSQEWGEQFF.

This clonotype has at least ten counts. V usage is TRBV29-1 and J usage is TRBJ2-1; D possibly uses TRBD1 or TRBD2 (5 bases each). This CDR3 has 11 amino acids. Germline loops: CDR1 SQVTM, CDR2 ANQGSEA. The V gene lost 7 bases and the J gene lost 6 bases, with 10 bases spanning the gap. The CDR3 here is CSARGVNEQFF. DNA of the CDR3: TGCAGCGCGAGGGGAGTCAATGAGCAGTTCTTC.

The sample holds many counts of this clonotype. The V call is TRBV5-6, the J call TRBJ1-5, with D uncertain. The CDR3 loop spans 15 amino acids. The V and J ends lost 4 bases and 1 base respectively, with 12 bases between them. Germline assignment: CDR1 SGHDT and CDR2 YYEEEE. The CDR3 is CASSGSGGSNQPQHF. In DNA, the CDR3 is TGTGCCAGCAGCGGCTCGGGTGGAAGCAATCAGCCCCAGCATTTT.

This clonotype was counted many times. The genes are TRBV5-1 and TRBJ1-2; 10 bases map to TRBD1. Unmatched junction bases numbered 4, after V lost 5 bases and J lost 3 bases. Germline loops: CDR1 SGHRS, CDR2 YFSETQ. This CDR3 is 14 amino acids long. CDR3 in DNA: TGCGCCAGCAGGACAGGGGGCGCAGACTATGGCTACACCTTC. It translates to CASRTGGADYGYTF.

The chain is built from TRBV6-2 or TRBV6-3 and TRBJ2-3, with 12 positions matching TRBD2. This CDR3 is built from 15 residues. V was pared by 8 bases and J by 2 bases, with 5 bases of the junction left unmatched. The germline V gene has CDR1 MNHEY and CDR2 SVGEGT. The CDR3 region is CASSGLAGITDTQYF. In DNA, the CDR3 is TGTGCCAGCTCTGGACTAGCGGGAATCACAGATACGCAGTATTTT.

The table lists this clonotype with many counts. This chain connects TRBV12-3 or TRBV12-4 to TRBJ2-2; unclear D gene. The V end lost 4 bases, the J end lost 0 bases, and 9 bases lay between the germline ends. This CDR3 has 15 amino acids. The CDR3 is CASSSDTANTGELFF. As DNA, the CDR3 is TGTGCCAGCAGTTCCGACACCGCGAACACCGGGGAGCTGTTTTTT.

This clonotype was counted a few times. The rearrangement joins TRBV15 to TRBJ1-5, with D unresolved. V was shortened by 1 base and J by 0 bases, with 13 bases between the two germline ends. This CDR3 spans 17 amino acids. Germline CDR1 LNHNV, CDR2 YYDKDF (reference sequence). The CDR3 region is CATSRVVGLYSNQPQHF. The CDR3 DNA follows: TGTGCCACCAGCAGAGTTGTAGGGCTTTATAGCAATCAGCCCCAGCATTTT.

This clonotype was counted many times. The chain is built from TRBV4-1 and TRBJ1-1; 8 bases map to TRBD1. Trimming cost V 2 bases and J 4 bases; bases outside gene matches: 9. Germline V CDR1 and CDR2: MGHRA, YSYEKL. CDR3 length: 16 residues. The CDR3 DNA is TGCGCCAGCAGCCAAAGACGGACAGGGAGGGCCACTGAAGCTTTCTTT. It codes for CASSQRRTGRATEAFF.

In its sample, this clonotype was seen many times. This chain joins TRBV3-1 and TRBJ1-1; D is uncertain. The CDR3 spans 12 residues. V lost 0 bases to trimming and J lost 9 bases, with 8 bases between them. From germline, CDR1 is LGHDT and CDR2 YNNKEL (reference sequence). Here the CDR3 reads CASSQDENQAFF. In nucleotides, the CDR3 is TGTGCCAGCAGCCAAGATGAAAATCAAGCTTTCTTT.

This clonotype was observed many times. V usage is TRBV7-9 and J usage is TRBJ1-2; TRBD1 is a possible D gene (5 bases). The germline V gene has CDR1 SEHNR and CDR2 FQNEAQ (reference sequence). The CDR3 has 13 amino acids. Trimming took 2 bases from V and 4 from J, leaving 8 bases between them. The CDR3: CASSLRGGYGYTF. The CDR3 coding sequence is TGTGCCAGCAGCTTACGGGGCGGCTATGGCTACACCTTC.

The table lists this clonotype with a few counts. DNA of the CDR3: TGTGCCAGCAGTTGGGGACAGGGGGCAGGGAGTGAGCAGTTCTTC. Protein: CASSWGQGAGSEQFF. The gene calls are TRBV2 and TRBJ2-1; 12 bases are shared with TRBD1. V lost 5 bases and J lost 9; bases outside the gene matches: 8. Germline V lookup: CDR1 SNHLY, CDR2 FYNNEI. This CDR3 is 15 amino acids long.

Ten or more counts support this clonotype. The chain couples TRBV5-1 to TRBJ2-6, with D perhaps TRBD1 or TRBD2 (5 bases each). In germline, CDR1 is SGHRS, CDR2 YFSETQ. The CDR3 spans 17 residues. Trimming pared 4 bases from V and 4 bases from J, leaving 18 bases between. This CDR3 reads CASSPPGASLGANVLTF. CDR3 nucleotides: TGCGCCAGCAGCCCCCCCGGGGCTTCTTTAGGGGCCAACGTCCTGACTTTC.

This clonotype was seen ten or more times. The chain links TRBV29-1 to TRBJ2-2; 9 bases fit TRBD1. This CDR3 has 14 amino acids. The germline CDR1 and CDR2 sequences are SQVTM and ANQGSEA. With 6 bases clipped from V and 4 bases from J, the junction kept 6 bases outside the gene matches. CDR3 amino acids: CSVGTGKGTGELFF. CDR3 nucleotide sequence: TGCAGCGTGGGGACAGGGAAAGGCACCGGGGAGCTGTTTTTT.

The sample holds many counts of this clonotype. This chain joins TRBV4-3 and TRBJ2-5, with TRBD1 identical over 7 bases. Germline assignment: CDR1 LGHNA and CDR2 YSLEER. Trimming at V came to 0 bases and at J to 3 bases, leaving 10 bases not matched to a gene. This CDR3 is built from 17 residues. The chain's CDR3 is CASSQDKWTGPKETQYF. CDR3 DNA sequence: TGCGCCAGCAGCCAAGATAAATGGACAGGCCCGAAAGAGACCCAGTACTTC.

This clonotype was seen repeatedly, ten times or more. The chain combines TRBV7-2 with TRBJ1-2; a possible D gene is TRBD1 (5 bases). The CDR3 spans 13 residues. Between the trimmed V and J ends, which lost 1 base and 7 bases, there was a span of 10 bases. The germline gives CDR1 SGHTA, CDR2 FQGNSA. CDR3 sequence: CASSLGGAAGYTF. For the CDR3, the DNA is TGTGCCAGCAGCTTAGGAGGGGCGGCTGGCTACACCTTC.

This clonotype was seen repeatedly, ten times or more. The genes are TRBV7-9 and TRBJ1-2; D unresolved. The V gene lost 0 bases and the J gene lost 8 bases, with 16 bases spanning the gap. CDR1 and CDR2 (germline): SEHNR, FQNEAQ (reference sequence). CDR3 size: 15 residues. CDR3 sequence: CASSLAVRGEEGYTF. The CDR3, as DNA: TGTGCCAGCAGCTTAGCGGTCCGGGGAGAGGAGGGCTACACCTTC.